Below, 30 T cell receptor beta chains from the same sample are listed, as sequenced in a study of shared clonotypes between healthy human individuals. The data were produced by immunoSEQ multiplex PCR, yet TCRdb's version contains in-frame clones alone and is incomplete. The sample yields millions of clones, about 94% seen once. In the naive CD8 group, cells lacked CD45RO and were positively selected for CCR7, so terminally differentiated effector memory CD45RA+ cells were left out. The sequencing sample was made of naive CD8+ T cells sorted from blood. The source is a man aged 18 to 30 in good health.

V is TRBV7-9 and J is TRBJ2-7; tentatively, D is TRBD1 (6 bases). This CDR3 is built from 12 residues. Germline CDR1 reads SEHNR; CDR2 reads FQNEAQ (reference sequence). V was pared by 8 bases and J by 1 base, with 9 bases between. The CDR3: CASVDSSYEQYF. CDR3 nucleotides: TGTGCCAGCGTGGACAGTTCCTACGAGCAGTACTTC.

The chain is built from TRBV5-6 and TRBJ1-2; TRBD1 agrees at 7 bases. Germline values: CDR1 SGHDT, CDR2 YYEEEE. The CDR3 runs 15 residues. Trimming took 4 bases from V and 5 from J; bases not matched to a gene: 11. The DNA of the CDR3 is TGTGCCAGCAGCCCTGGACAGGTTCTCATATATGGCTACACCTTC. It yields the protein CASSPGQVLIYGYTF.

This clone was seen only once. V gene TRBV13 combines with J gene TRBJ2-4; D is unresolved. V was clipped by 3 bases and J by 3 bases, with 6 bases between them. Germline V lookup: CDR1 PRHDT, CDR2 FYEKMQ (reference sequence). The CDR3 covers 13 residues. The CDR3 bases are TGTGCCAGCAGCTTTTCCCTCAAAAACATTCAGTACTTC. It specifies CASSFSLKNIQYF.

The chain combines TRBV2 with TRBJ2-7; 7 nucleotides match TRBD1. V dropped 5 bases and J dropped 2; count of bases not matched to a gene: 6. The CDR3 is 14 amino acids. Germline V gene data show CDR1 as SNHLY and CDR2 as FYNNEI. The CDR3 region is CASSTTGAAYEQYF. CDR3 bases: TGTGCCAGCAGTACCACAGGGGCGGCCTACGAGCAGTACTTC.

CDR3 sequence reads: CASSLSEVEGYEQYF. The DNA for the CDR3 is TGTGCCAGCAGTCTCTCTGAAGTGGAAGGCTACGAGCAGTACTTC. The V and J genes are TRBV2 and TRBJ2-7; D remains unclear. CDR1 and CDR2 from the germline V gene are SNHLY and FYNNEI. CDR3 size: 15 residues. Trimming cost V 5 bases and J 3 bases, with 17 bases left between them.

With regard to this clone: At one of its ends the junction is not consistent with the germline gene, which may arise from a read error. The rearrangement links TRBV7-9 to TRBJ2-2, with D tentatively TRBD2 (5 bases). CDR3 size: 11 residues. Germline CDR1 and CDR2: SEHNR and FQNEAQ (reference sequence). The CDR3 spells CASSSTGELSF. In DNA, the CDR3 is TGTGCCAGCAGCTCAACCGGGGAGCTGTCTTTT.

This chain links TRBV6-5 with TRBJ2-3; D not resolved. This CDR3 has 13 residues. The germline V and J ends were trimmed by 4 bases and 9 bases, with 14 bases remaining between them. The germline CDR1 and CDR2 sequences are MNHEY and SVGAGI. The CDR3 region has the DNA TGTGCCAGCAGTTTCGACCCCGGAGCAACGCAGTATTTT. Translation gives CASSFDPGATQYF.

V and J are TRBV9 and TRBJ1-2; D not certain. There are 13 residues in the CDR3. Looked up from germline, CDR1 is SGDLS and CDR2 is YYNGEE. Deletions cut 4 bases from V and 5 bases from J, with 12 bases between. The CDR3 protein is CASSSWTDYGYTF. In DNA, the CDR3 is TGTGCCAGCAGCTCCTGGACGGATTATGGCTACACCTTC. The full variable domain, in which reference TRBV9 and TRBJ1-2 provide the parts outside the CDR3, is DSGVTQTPKHLITATGQRVTLRCSPRSGDLSVYWYQQSLDQGLQFLIQYYNGEERAKGNILERFSAQQFPDLHSELNLSSLELGDSALYFCASSSWTDYGYTFGSGTRLTVV.

The chain combines TRBV2 with TRBJ1-6, with no clear D. This CDR3 has 11 residues. V was pared by 2 bases and J by 10 bases, with 3 bases between. Per germline, CDR1 SNHLY and CDR2 FYNNEI. CDR3 residues: CASSEMSPLHF. CDR3 in DNA: TGTGCCAGCAGTGAAATGTCACCCCTCCACTTT.

The chain links TRBV9 to TRBJ1-2, with a weak D call TRBD1 (6 bases). The CDR3 sequence is 15 residues long. Germline lookup yields CDR1 SGDLS and CDR2 YYNGEE. Trimming left V 3 bases short and J 5 bases short, with 17 bases between. DNA of the CDR3: TGTGCCAGCAGCGCCGCCGGAGCAGGGGATTATGGCTACACCTTC. Translation gives CASSAAGAGDYGYTF.

This rearrangement joins TRBV6-1 to TRBJ2-2; a weak D match, TRBD1 (6 bases). This CDR3 spans 17 amino acids. Germline CDR1 and CDR2: MNHNS and SASEGT. The V gene lost 3 bases and the J gene lost 0 bases, with 14 bases spanning the gap. The CDR3 sequence is CASSDQDSRPNTGELFF. The CDR3 nucleotides read TGTGCCAGCAGTGATCAGGACAGCCGACCGAACACCGGGGAGCTGTTTTTT.

The chain links TRBV5-1 to TRBJ1-2, with 7 bases aligning to TRBD1. CDR1 is SGHRS and CDR2 is YFSETQ in the germline V gene. This CDR3 is built from 15 residues. The junction had 8 bases not matched to a gene; V was cut back by 4 bases and J by 2 bases. The CDR3 coding sequence is TGCGCCAGCAGCCCCTTTGAGACAGGGAACTATGGCTACACCTTC. Its translation: CASSPFETGNYGYTF.

The chain recombines TRBV27 with TRBJ2-6; no definite D call. The germline CDR1 and CDR2 sequences are MNHEY and SMNVEV (reference sequence). The CDR3 loop spans 16 amino acids. V gave up 3 bases and J gave up 0 bases, with 9 bases separating them. CDR3 protein: CASSFAVGSGANVLTF. CDR3 sequence (DNA): TGTGCCAGCAGTTTTGCGGTCGGCTCTGGGGCCAACGTCCTGACTTTC.

The chain employs TRBV5-8 and TRBJ2-2; D unresolved. This CDR3 is built from 12 residues. The V end was cut by 2 bases, the J end by 4 bases, with 3 bases between. Germline V lookup: CDR1 SGHTS, CDR2 YDEGEE. The CDR3 protein is CASSFSTGELFF. CDR3 DNA: TGTGCCAGCAGCTTTAGCACCGGGGAGCTGTTTTTT.

Points on this clone: The same CDR3 can be traced to other DNA sequences in this sample. In DNA, the CDR3 is TGTGCCAGCAGCGTGGGGATCGGCTACGAGCAGTACTTC. It is translated as CASSVGIGYEQYF. V is TRBV9 and J is TRBJ2-7; no reliable D call. In germline, CDR1 is SGDLS, CDR2 YYNGEE. With 2 bases removed from V and 3 bases from J, the gap between germline ends came to 9 bases. This CDR3 comprises 13 residues.

Concerning this clone itself: The same CDR3 also results from other DNA sequences found in this sample. The genes are TRBV6-5 and TRBJ2-1, with D perhaps TRBD2 (6 bases). Germline V gene lookup returns CDR1 MNHEY and CDR2 SVGAGI. CDR3 length: 15 amino acids. Between the trimmed V and J ends, which lost 0 bases and 4 bases, there was a span of 10 bases. The CDR3 sequence is CASSYSTSPYNEQFF. CDR3 coding DNA: TGTGCCAGCAGTTACTCAACTAGCCCTTACAATGAGCAGTTCTTC.

This chain connects TRBV7-6 to TRBJ2-7, with TRBD2 matching 13 bases. V shed 5 bases and J 6 bases; nucleotides not matched to a gene: 4. This CDR3 is built from 14 residues. CDR1 is SGHVS, CDR2 FNYEAQ, per germline. CDR3 in DNA: TGTGCCAGCAGCGCCGGACTAGCGGGAGCCGAGCAGTACTTC. The encoded protein is CASSAGLAGAEQYF.

V and J are TRBV18 and TRBJ2-2; TRBD2 matches at 8 bases. V was pared by 3 bases and J by 6 bases, with 3 bases of the junction left unmatched. Germline CDR1 is KGHSH and CDR2 is LQKENI. The CDR3 is made up of 14 amino acids. The CDR3 DNA is TGTGCCAGCTCACCGATAGCGGGATCCGGGGAGCTGTTTTTT. Protein: CASSPIAGSGELFF. Full variable domain (outside the CDR3, taken from reference TRBV18 and TRBJ2-2): NAGVMQNPRHLVRRRGQEARLRCSPMKGHSHVYWYRQLPEEGLKFMVYLQKENIIDESGMPKERFSAEFPKEGPSILRIQQVVRGDSAAYFCASSPIAGSGELFFGEGSRLTVL.

For this clone: The sample has other DNA sequences that encode this CDR3 too. The chain uses TRBV27 and TRBJ2-7; D is perhaps TRBD1 or TRBD2 (5 bases each). Trimming took off 0 bases at V and 4 bases at J, with 7 bases between the two ends. Germline-derived CDR1 and CDR2 are MNHEY and SMNVEV (reference sequence). The CDR3 is 13 amino acids. CDR3 sequence reads: CASSLSRGYEQYF. The CDR3 DNA reads TGTGCCAGCAGTTTATCGAGGGGATACGAGCAGTACTTC.

The rearrangement uses TRBV27 and TRBJ2-3; D perhaps matches TRBD1 (6 bases). CDR3 size: 16 residues. Trimming pared 4 bases from V and 5 bases from J, leaving 19 bases between. The V gene's germline CDR1 is MNHEY and CDR2 SMNVEV (reference sequence). This CDR3 reads CASSSHRVGILDTQYF. CDR3 nucleotides: TGTGCCAGCAGTTCGCACAGGGTGGGAATTCTAGATACGCAGTATTTT.

This clone was picked up one time. The chain has TRBV14 and TRBJ1-4; 7 nucleotides line up with TRBD1. Trimming cost V 2 bases and J 8 bases; bases outside gene matches: 8. There are 15 residues in the CDR3. Germline-derived CDR1 and CDR2 are SGHDN and FVKESK. CDR3 region: CASSQLRGIGEKLFF. Written as DNA, the CDR3 is TGTGCCAGCAGCCAACTCAGGGGGATCGGCGAAAAACTGTTTTTT.

Worth noting for this clone: The same CDR3 also results from other DNA sequences found in this sample. The V gene is TRBV9, the J gene TRBJ2-7; weak D call: TRBD2 (6 bases). Germline loops: CDR1 SGDLS, CDR2 YYNGEE. V lost 3 bases and J 1 base, leaving 11 bases between the germline ends. The CDR3 has 14 residues. The chain's CDR3 is CASSAGTLSYEQYF. CDR3 DNA: TGTGCCAGCAGCGCCGGGACTCTATCCTACGAGCAGTACTTC.

The chain couples TRBV7-2 to TRBJ2-7; D is uncertain. Per germline, CDR1 SGHTA and CDR2 FQGNSA. Trimming left V 0 bases short and J 1 base short, with 13 bases between. The CDR3 extends over 16 amino acids. Written as DNA, the CDR3 is TGTGCCAGCAGCTTAGCTGTGACACCGTATTCCTACGAGCAGTACTTC. It codes for CASSLAVTPYSYEQYF.

The chain recombines TRBV27 with TRBJ2-7; D is ambiguous. The V and J ends lost 6 bases and 3 bases respectively, with 15 bases between them. CDR1 is MNHEY and CDR2 is SMNVEV in the germline V gene (reference sequence). CDR3 length: 14 amino acids. The CDR3 spells CASSPNSDHYEQYF. The CDR3 DNA follows: TGTGCCAGCAGCCCAAACTCGGACCACTACGAGCAGTACTTC.

This clone was recorded only once. The chain recombines TRBV7-9 with TRBJ1-1; possibly TRBD1 for D (5 bases). The CDR3 contains 15 residues. In germline, CDR1 is SEHNR, CDR2 FQNEAQ (reference sequence). Trimming removed 0 bases from V and 4 bases from J, with 12 bases in between. CDR3 sequence (DNA): TGTGCCAGCAGCTTAGCTTCCAGGGAGGGCACTGAAGCTTTCTTT. Amino acids: CASSLASREGTEAFF.

V is TRBV6-5 and J is TRBJ2-1; D is possibly TRBD2 (5 bases). Germline CDR1 reads MNHEY; CDR2 reads SVGAGI. There are 15 residues in the CDR3. Trimming left V 2 bases short and J 4 bases short, with 12 bases between. The CDR3 coding sequence is TGTGCCAGCAGTTACGGGGAAGCGGTATACAATGAGCAGTTCTTC. It codes for CASSYGEAVYNEQFF.

The V and J genes are TRBV19 and TRBJ1-5; D gene ambiguous. CDR1 LNHDA and CDR2 SQIVND come from the germline V gene (reference sequence). V was pared by 1 base and J by 0 bases, with 10 bases between. This CDR3 has 16 residues. The CDR3 sequence is CASSIGPGSSNQPQHF. The CDR3 region has the DNA TGTGCCAGTAGTATAGGCCCAGGATCTAGCAATCAGCCCCAGCATTTT. Full variable domain (remainder filled in from reference TRBV19 and TRBJ1-5): DGGITQSPKYLFRKEGQNVTLSCEQNLNHDAMYWYRQDPGQGLRLIYYSQIVNDFQKGDIAEGYSVSREKKESFPLTVTSAQKNPTAFYLCASSIGPGSSNQPQHFGDGTRLSIL.

The rearrangement joins TRBV9 to TRBJ2-1; D may be TRBD1 or TRBD2 (6 bases each). V lost 4 bases and J lost 5, with 16 bases in between. This CDR3 spans 15 amino acids. The germline V gene encodes CDR1 SGDLS and CDR2 YYNGEE. As DNA, the CDR3 is TGTGCCAGCAGCTTCCGGGGGCTAGCCGACAATGAGCAGTTCTTC. Encoded protein: CASSFRGLADNEQFF. Full variable domain (remainder filled in from reference TRBV9 and TRBJ2-1): DSGVTQTPKHLITATGQRVTLRCSPRSGDLSVYWYQQSLDQGLQFLIQYYNGEERAKGNILERFSAQQFPDLHSELNLSSLELGDSALYFCASSFRGLADNEQFFGPGTRLTVL.

J is TRBJ1-1 and V is TRBV7-2; D may be TRBD1 (6 bases). This CDR3 is built from 14 residues. Between the trimmed V and J ends, which lost 5 bases and 4 bases, there was a span of 14 bases. Germline CDR1 reads SGHTA; CDR2 reads FQGNSA. DNA of the CDR3: TGTGCCAGCAGCCCTGAAGGGGGGTTCACTGAAGCTTTCTTT. This gives the protein CASSPEGGFTEAFF.

Concerning this clone: Other nucleotide sequences in the sample specify the same CDR3. The chain is built from TRBV5-4 and TRBJ1-3; D uncertain. Germline CDR1 is SGHNT and CDR2 is YYREEE (reference sequence). Trimming shortened V by 2 bases and J by 4 bases, and 7 bases separated the two germline ends. The CDR3 length is 13 residues. The CDR3 DNA sequence: TGTGCCAGCAGCTTCTCGGGGGGAAACACCATATATTTT. It is translated as CASSFSGGNTIYF.